This note documents a single T cell receptor (beta chain) sequence. The antigen is not known. The table came from immunoSEQ multiplex PCR; TCRdb's copy has only in-frame clones and leaves some out. The sample consists of approximately 100,000 clones, 85% to 95% of them appearing once. The data derive from a study of cytomegalovirus exposure and HLA in healthy donors. Study at large: Later, an analysis reported that the approximately 120 validation repertoires had used the same platform as the approximately 670 first-cohort repertoires. Study-level points and caveats: The study flagged roughly 160 TCR beta chains as cytomegalovirus-associated. A few CMV-associated chains proved CMV antigen-specific in vitro. Later, an analysis found that TCR clusters from the first cohort tended to co-occur in the 90 to 150 validation repertoires.

The CDR3 sequence is 17 residues long. Trimming left V 0 bases short and J 8 bases short, with 20 bases between. The germline V gene has CDR1 LNHNV and CDR2 YYDKDF (reference sequence). The sequencing sample was made of PBMCs. The rearrangement links TRBV15 to TRBJ2-4; TRBD1 might be the D (6 bases). This clonotype was sampled from a woman younger than 45 in good health and CMV-seropositive. The CDR3 is CATSRDGAVQGRDIQYF. DNA for the CDR3: TGTGCCACCAGCAGAGATGGGGCCGTACAGGGTAGGGACATTCAGTACTTC.